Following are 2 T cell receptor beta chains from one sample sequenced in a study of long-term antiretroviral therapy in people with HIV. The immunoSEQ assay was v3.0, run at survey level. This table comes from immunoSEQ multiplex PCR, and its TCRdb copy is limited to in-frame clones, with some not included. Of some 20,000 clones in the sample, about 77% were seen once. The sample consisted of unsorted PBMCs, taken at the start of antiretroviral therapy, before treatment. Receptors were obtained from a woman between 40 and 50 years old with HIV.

CDR3 in amino acids: CASSPTGVGYEQYF. CDR3 nucleotide sequence: TGTGCCAGCTCACCAACAGGGGTTGGCTACGAGCAGTACTTC. The chain combines TRBV18 with TRBJ2-5, with 7 bases matching TRBD1. TRBJ2-7 matches the DNA end more closely, so the J call is doubtful. The CDR3 totals 14 residues. Germline CDR1 and CDR2: KGHSH and LQKENI.

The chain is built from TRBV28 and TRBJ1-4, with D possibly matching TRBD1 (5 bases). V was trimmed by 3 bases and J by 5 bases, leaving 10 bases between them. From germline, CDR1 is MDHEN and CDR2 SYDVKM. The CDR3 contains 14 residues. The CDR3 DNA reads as TGTGCCAGCAGTTTCGACAGTTCCAATGAAAAACTGTTTTTT. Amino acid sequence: CASSFDSSNEKLFF.